The 17 T cell receptor delta chains below were found in one sample sequenced in a study of gamma-delta T cells after stem cell transplantation. TCRdb made new clone calls on the RT-PCR reads using CATT. The sample includes fewer than 5,500 delta-chain clones, more than 15% of them seen just once. Sequences were obtained from gamma-delta T cells. The receptor source for this set is a human donor. It is not recorded whose cells these are; they may come from a transplant donor.

The V gene is listed as TRDV2; no J gene was called; the table calls TRDD3, which could not be checked here. CDR3 length: 21 amino acids. Per the germline V gene, CDR1 is GEAIGNYY and CDR2 is EKD. The CDR3 nucleotides read TGTGCCTGTGACACGGTACTGGGGGGTCAACCCGGCTCCTGGGACACCCGAAAAATGTTTTTC. This codes for CACDTVLGGQPGSWDTRKMFF.

This chain uses TRDV3 with TRDJ1, with 13 bases fitting TRDD3. Germline lookup yields CDR1 TVYSNPD and CDR2 GDNSRS (reference sequence). With 3 bases clipped from V and 1 base from J, the junction kept 11 bases outside the gene matches. The length of the CDR3 is 17 residues. The CDR3 spells CALSRTGGYAITDKLIF. CDR3 nucleotide sequence: TGTGCCTTGTCCCGTACTGGGGGATACGCAATCACCGATAAACTCATCTTT.

This clone has a handful of counts. The chain links TRDV3 to TRDJ1; D might be TRDD3 (6 bases). Matching the DNA to germline supplied the J gene, which TCRdb does not give. Germline V gene data show CDR1 as TVYSNPD and CDR2 as GDNSRS (reference sequence). Deletions cut 4 bases from V and 0 bases from J, with 21 bases between. The length of the CDR3 is 16 residues. CDR3 nucleotides: TGTGCCTGCAATAGCTCCTGGGGCGGATACACCGATAAACTCATCTTT. Encoded protein: CACNSSWGGYTDKLIF.

As to this clone: One junction end disagrees with the germline gene, perhaps due to a read error. The chain employs TRDV1 and TRDJ1, with a tentative D call TRDD3 (5 bases). TCRdb supplies no J gene; here it was assigned by aligning the nucleotide sequence to germline. The germline gives CDR1 TSWWSYY, CDR2 QGS. The CDR3 runs 22 residues. This CDR3 is CAIGEGASSTWVTPDDTDKLIF. CDR3 DNA: TGTGCTATTGGGGAAGGCGCCTCCAGTACCTGGGTGACACCTGACGACACCGATAAACTCATCTTT.

The rearrangement joins TRDV1 to TRDJ1; 10 nucleotides match TRDD3. Trimming at V came to 4 bases and at J to 2 bases, leaving 10 bases not matched to a gene. The germline CDR1 and CDR2 sequences are TSWWSYY and QGS. The CDR3 sequence is 17 residues long. CDR3: CALGGMRWGILTDKLIF. The DNA for the CDR3 is TGTGCTCTTGGGGGTATGAGGTGGGGGATACTTACCGATAAACTCATCTTT.

J gene TRDJ3 was identified, but the V gene was not called; the table's D call, TRDD3, was not checked against the DNA. The CDR3 is 20 residues long. This CDR3 reads CACDTGLGDTKSCDTRPMFF. CDR3 nucleotide sequence: TGTGCCTGTGACACCGGACTGGGGGATACCAAATCCTGTGACACCCGCCCGATGTTTTTC.

This sequence joins TRDV1 and TRDJ1; TRDD3 aligns across 10 bases. Trimming at V came to 3 bases and at J to 8 bases, leaving 27 bases not matched to a gene. Germline CDR1 is TSWWSYY and CDR2 is QGS. CDR3 length equals 21 residues. The DNA for the CDR3 is TGTGCTCTTGGGGATCCCGGCCCTAGGCCCAGGCGTTACTGGGGGATCGGAAAACTCATCTTT. Amino acids: CALGDPGPRPRRYWGIGKLIF.

A few counts support this clone. The V and J genes are TRDV1 and TRDJ1; 9 bases line up with TRDD3. V shed 0 bases and J 0 bases; nucleotides not matched to a gene: 11. The CDR3 length is 19 residues. Germline CDR1 TSWWSYY, CDR2 QGS. This CDR3 is CALGELPYWGNPYTDKLIF. The CDR3 DNA sequence: TGTGCTCTTGGGGAACTACCCTACTGGGGGAACCCGTACACCGATAAACTCATCTTT.

In its sample, this clone ranks as large (0.1 to 1%). The sample holds other DNA sequences that translate to the same CDR3. The chain combines TRDV2 with TRDJ1, with 12 nucleotides matching TRDD3. Germline lookup yields CDR1 GEAIGNYY and CDR2 EKD. This CDR3 has 18 amino acids. Germline trimming cut 0 bases from V and 2 bases from J; bases unmatched to any gene: 9. The DNA of the CDR3 is TGTGCCTGTGACACCGGGGCTACTGGGGGATACTCAACCGATAAACTCATCTTT. This encodes CACDTGATGGYSTDKLIF.

By sample fraction, this clone is medium-sized. The rearrangement joins TRAV29/DV5 to TRDJ1; 9 positions agree with TRDD2. Per germline, CDR1 NSMFDY and CDR2 ISSIKDK. The V segment lost 0 bases and the J segment 3 bases; nucleotides outside the gene matches: 21. This CDR3 region has 20 residues. The CDR3 spells CAASASFLPTGDIRSDKLIF. The DNA for the CDR3 is TGTGCAGCAAGCGCTTCCTTCCTACCTACTGGGGATATTAGGTCCGATAAACTCATCTTT.

This clone showed up just a few times. The rearrangement links TRDV2 to TRDJ2; possibly TRDD3 for D (6 bases). V was cut by 3 bases and J by 1 base, with 11 bases left in between. Germline values: CDR1 GEAIGNYY, CDR2 EKD. This CDR3 contains 15 residues. CDR3 loop: CACDVPGDLTAQLFF. The CDR3 nucleotides read TGTGCCTGTGACGTACCGGGGGATTTGACAGCACAACTCTTCTTT.

This clone showed up just a few times. CDR3 DNA: TGTGCTCTTGGGGAACGCCCCTTTTCAGTTTCTCAGCCCCAGTACGCCGATAAACTCATCTTT. This translates into CALGERPFSVSQPQYADKLIF. The V and J genes are TRDV1 and TRDJ1; D not resolved. CDR3 length: 21 residues. The germline CDR1 and CDR2 sequences are TSWWSYY and QGS. Trimming removed 1 base at V and 3 bases at J, with 30 bases between.

This clone is medium-sized in the sample. The rearrangement joins TRDV2 to TRDJ3; 9 bases match TRDD3. V lost 3 bases, J lost 0 bases, and 8 bases stayed unmatched. The length of the CDR3 is 19 residues. The germline V gene has CDR1 GEAIGNYY and CDR2 EKD. The CDR3 reads CACDAVLGDASWDTRQMFF. In DNA, the CDR3 is TGTGCCTGTGACGCGGTACTGGGGGACGCCTCCTGGGACACCCGACAGATGTTTTTC.

This clone was seen a handful of times. This CDR3 reads CACDTWGSSLYPRHLFF. The CDR3 DNA sequence: TGTGCCTGTGACACCTGGGGGAGCTCCTTGTACCCCCGACATCTGTTTTTC. This sequence joins TRDV2 and TRDJ3; 7 nucleotides line up with TRDD3. Germline V gene sequence: CDR1 GEAIGNYY, CDR2 EKD. The CDR3 consists of 17 residues. V shed 0 bases and J 20 bases; nucleotides not matched to a gene: 21.

The V gene is TRDV2, the J gene TRDJ1, with 10 bases lining up with TRDD3. As TCRdb names no J gene, one was assigned here on the basis of a DNA match to germline. The CDR3 has 19 residues. The V gene end was trimmed by 3 bases and the J gene end by 4 bases; junction bases not matched to a gene: 19. The germline CDR1 and CDR2 sequences are GEAIGNYY and EKD. In nucleotides, the CDR3 is TGTGCCTGTGACGCCAGTAGAGGTACTGGGGGATCGATAGGCGATAAACTCATCTTT. Amino acid sequence: CACDASRGTGGSIGDKLIF.

This clone was picked up a small number of times. The chain carries TRDV1 and TRDJ1; 8 nucleotides line up with TRDD3. V lost 3 bases to trimming and J lost 0 bases; unmatched junction nucleotides: 30. The CDR3 consists of 24 residues. Germline V CDR1 and CDR2: TSWWSYY, QGS. The DNA of the CDR3 is TGTGCTCTTGGGGAGCGTCCCTGGGGCTCCAACTATGTACTGGGGGTCTCGTACACCGATAAACTCATCTTT. Its translation: CALGERPWGSNYVLGVSYTDKLIF.

This sequence joins TRDV1 and TRDJ1; tentative D call: TRDD2 (5 bases). The CDR3 extends over 16 amino acids. V gave up 3 bases and J gave up 5 bases, with 19 bases separating them. CDR1 is TSWWSYY and CDR2 is QGS in the germline V gene. CDR3 DNA: TGTGCTCTTGGGGACCCTTTTTCCTGTAGTCTGGATAAACTCATCTTT. Its translation is CALGDPFSCSLDKLIF.